The rows below give T cell receptor beta chains drawn from one sample of a study of shared clonotypes between healthy human individuals. Sequencing was performed with immunoSEQ multiplex PCR; in TCRdb, only in-frame clones are kept and a portion is missing. The top ten hold roughly 0.39% of the sample, which has about 2.4 million clones, roughly 93% seen once. The source material was naive CD4+ T cells from PBMCs. Receptors were obtained from a man younger than 30 in good health. Some clones in this sample may be carry-over from other donors' samples. Both conserved end residues are part of each CDR3. D genes are given only for firm matches. Rows give clone size only sometimes, using once, few, many, or a class for an expanded clone.

.	.	TRBV4-1	TRBJ1-5	CASSQVSGQPQHF	TGCGCCAGCAGCCAAGTCTCCGGTCAGCCCCAGCATTTT
.	.	TRBV7-9	TRBJ2-3	CASSPGDAQYF	TGTGCCAGCAGCCCCGGGGATGCCCAGTATTTT
.	.	TRBV12-2	TRBJ2-2	CASRSTGELFF	TGTGCAAGTCGCTCCACCGGGGAGCTGTTTTTT
.	.	TRBV7-3	TRBJ2-5	CASSPRRGKQETQYF	TGTGCCAGCAGCCCCCGTCGGGGGAAACAAGAGACCCAGTACTTC
.	TRBD2	TRBV6-6	TRBJ2-5	CASSSGASGGTQYF	TGTGCCAGCAGTTCCGGGGCATCGGGGGGGACCCAGTACTTC
.	.	TRBV7-6	TRBJ2-7	CASSFVAGAYEQYF	TGTGCCAGCAGCTTTGTGGCGGGGGCGTACGAGCAGTACTTC
.	.	TRBV7-8	TRBJ1-4	CASSLAHYPTSTNEKLFF	TGTGCCAGCAGCTTAGCGCATTACCCCACCTCAACTAATGAAAAACTGTTTTTT
.	TRBD2	TRBV7-2	TRBJ2-7	CASSLATGGPEEQYF	TGTGCCAGCAGCTTAGCGACGGGAGGGCCAGAAGAGCAGTACTTC
.	.	TRBV30	TRBJ1-3	CAWRIGPSSGNTIYF	TGTGCCTGGAGGATTGGACCCAGCTCTGGAAACACCATATATTTT
.	TRBD1	TRBV5-1	TRBJ1-2	CASSSQGAAFNYGYTF	TGCGCCAGCAGCTCCCAGGGGGCAGCCTTTAACTATGGCTACACCTTC
.	TRBD2	TRBV5-4	TRBJ2-7	CASSLQAGAYEQYF	TGTGCCAGCAGCTTGCAGGCGGGAGCCTACGAGCAGTACTTC
.	.	TRBV11-2	TRBJ1-2	CASSLDQMEESYTF	TGTGCCAGCAGCTTAGATCAGATGGAGGAAAGCTACACCTTC
.	.	TRBV25-1	TRBJ1-2	CASSSSTGANYGYTF	TGTGCCAGCAGTTCAAGTACAGGAGCTAACTATGGCTACACCTTC
.	TRBD2	TRBV30	TRBJ2-3	CAWVWASGRDTQYF	TGTGCCTGGGTGTGGGCTAGCGGGAGGGATACGCAGTATTTT
once	.	TRBV28	TRBJ1-2	CASSLRQYGYTF	TGTGCCAGCAGTTTACGTCAATATGGCTACACCTTC
.	TRBD1	TRBV2	TRBJ1-4	CASTLDRANEKLFF	TGTGCCAGCACCTTAGACAGGGCTAATGAAAAACTGTTTTTT
.	.	TRBV6-1	TRBJ1-5	CASMRLWGTVQPQHF	TGTGCCAGCATGCGATTGTGGGGGACGGTTCAGCCCCAGCATTTT
.	TRBD2	TRBV5-1	TRBJ2-7	CASSRGTSGRADEQYF	TGCGCCAGCAGCCGAGGGACTAGCGGGAGGGCCGACGAGCAGTACTTC
.	.	TRBV6-1	TRBJ2-1	CASSLGGAYNEQFF	TGTGCCAGCAGCCTAGGGGGGGCTTACAATGAGCAGTTCTTC
.	TRBD1	TRBV6-5	TRBJ2-2	CASSRWDSPGELFF	TGTGCCAGCAGCCGCTGGGACAGCCCCGGGGAGCTGTTTTTT
.	TRBD1	TRBV30	TRBJ1-2	CAWNSGGNYGYTF	TGTGCCTGGAACTCAGGGGGCAACTATGGCTACACCTTC
once	.	TRBV19	TRBJ1-1	CASSITGTMNTEAFF	TGTGCCAGTAGTATTACCGGGACCATGAACACTGAAGCTTTCTTT
.	TRBD2	TRBV5-1	TRBJ2-7	CASSLSGSSNYEQYF	TGCGCCAGCAGCCTTAGCGGGAGTTCTAACTACGAGCAGTACTTC
.	.	TRBV5-1	TRBJ2-1	CASTLGAQGNEQFF	TGCGCCAGCACCCTCGGGGCCCAGGGGAATGAGCAGTTCTTC
.	.	TRBV28	TRBJ1-1	CASSLSARYTEAFF	TGTGCCAGCAGTTTATCGGCCAGATACACTGAAGCTTTCTTT
.	TRBD2	TRBV11-1	TRBJ2-7	CASSLGLAREQYF	TGTGCCAGCAGCTTAGGACTAGCGCGCGAGCAGTACTTC
.	.	TRBV11-2	TRBJ1-1	CASSFVGGMNTEAFF	TGTGCCAGCAGCTTCGTTGGGGGCATGAACACTGAAGCTTTCTTT
once	.	TRBV7-2	TRBJ2-2	CASSLQGRPHFSTGELFF	TGTGCCAGCAGCTTACAGGGGCGCCCCCATTTTAGCACCGGGGAGCTGTTTTTT
.	TRBD1	TRBV30	TRBJ1-1	CAWRVMGQTEAFF	TGTGCCTGGAGGGTGATGGGACAGACTGAAGCTTTCTTT
.	.	TRBV28	TRBJ2-7	CASSFATLDEQYF	TGTGCCAGCAGTTTCGCCACTTTGGACGAGCAGTACTTC
.	.	TRBV19	TRBJ2-5	CASSKGDKETQYF	TGTGCAAGTAGCAAAGGGGATAAAGAGACCCAGTACTTC
.	.	TRBV2	TRBJ2-7	CASSEGPQVYEQYF	TGTGCCAGCAGCGAAGGGCCACAGGTCTACGAGCAGTACTTC
.	.	TRBV7-9	TRBJ2-2	CASSPVQDPGELFF	TGTGCCAGCAGCCCCGTACAGGATCCCGGGGAGCTGTTTTTT
.	.	TRBV6-1	TRBJ1-2	CASIGTVNYGYTF	TGTGCCAGCATTGGGACGGTGAACTATGGCTACACCTTC
.	.	TRBV28	TRBJ1-5	CASSFKSWTANQPQHF	TGTGCCAGCAGTTTTAAGTCTTGGACCGCGAATCAGCCCCAGCATTTT
.	TRBD2	TRBV28	TRBJ2-7	CASSSPSGRSHEQYF	TGTGCCAGCAGTTCTCCCAGCGGGAGGTCCCACGAGCAGTACTTC
.	TRBD1	TRBV6-5	TRBJ2-1	CASSYSQGRNEQFF	TGTGCCAGCAGTTACTCACAGGGGCGCAATGAGCAGTTCTTC
.	.	TRBV18	TRBJ2-5	CASSPLGIQETQYF	TGTGCCAGCTCACCCCTAGGGATCCAAGAGACCCAGTACTTC
once	.	TRBV19	TRBJ1-5	CASSIGYRSLYSNQPQHF	TGTGCCAGTAGTATAGGGTACAGGAGCTTGTATAGCAATCAGCCCCAGCATTTT
once	TRBD1	TRBV5-1	TRBJ2-7	CASRRKDRGYEQYF	TGCGCCAGCAGGAGGAAGGACAGGGGCTACGAGCAGTACTTC
.	.	TRBV18	TRBJ1-4	CASSPTRTAQNEKLFF	TGTGCCAGCTCACCCACCAGGACAGCGCAAAATGAAAAACTGTTTTTT
.	.	TRBV14	TRBJ1-2	CASSQVHLNPYGYTF	TGTGCCAGCAGCCAGGTACACCTAAATCCCTATGGCTACACCTTC
.	TRBD1	TRBV6-6	TRBJ2-7	CASSDRGQREQYF	TGTGCCAGCAGTGACAGGGGGCAGCGCGAGCAGTACTTC
.	TRBD1	TRBV5-1	TRBJ1-2	CASSQPGQGYGYTF	TGCGCCAGCAGCCAACCGGGACAGGGCTATGGCTACACCTTC
.	TRBD2	TRBV5-4	TRBJ2-1	CASSPSSGTFNEQFF	TGTGCCAGCAGTCCTTCTAGCGGGACCTTCAATGAGCAGTTCTTC
.	.	TRBV5-6	TRBJ1-2	CASSLGTVEGYTF	TGTGCCAGCAGCTTGGGGACAGTGGAAGGCTACACCTTC